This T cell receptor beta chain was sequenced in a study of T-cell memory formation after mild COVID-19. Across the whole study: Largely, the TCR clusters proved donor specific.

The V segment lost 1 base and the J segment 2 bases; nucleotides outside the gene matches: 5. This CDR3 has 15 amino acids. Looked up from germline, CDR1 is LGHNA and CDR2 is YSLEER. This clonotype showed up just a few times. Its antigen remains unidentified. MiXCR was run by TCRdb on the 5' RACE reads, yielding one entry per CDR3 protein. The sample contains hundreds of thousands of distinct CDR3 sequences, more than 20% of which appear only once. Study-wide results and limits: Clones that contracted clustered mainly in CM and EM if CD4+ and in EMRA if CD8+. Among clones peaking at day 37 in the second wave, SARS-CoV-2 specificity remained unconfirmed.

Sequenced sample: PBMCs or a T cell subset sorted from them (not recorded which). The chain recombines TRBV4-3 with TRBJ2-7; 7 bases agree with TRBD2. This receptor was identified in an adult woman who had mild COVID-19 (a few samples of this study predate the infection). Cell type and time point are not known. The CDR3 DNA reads TGCGCCAGCAGCCAAGTCCGGGAGGCCGCCTACGAGCAGTACTTC. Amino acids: CASSQVREAAYEQYF.